The 31 T cell receptor beta chains given below trace back to one sample, sequenced in a study of cytomegalovirus exposure and HLA in healthy donors. PCR employed 60 Vbeta and 13 Jbeta primers. Repertoires were generated with immunoSEQ multiplex PCR, while TCRdb's copy carries only in-frame clones and drops some. The sample yields 70,000 to 90,000 clones, under 80% seen once. Sequencing was done on a sample of PBMCs. These receptors all stem from a man aged 55 to 70 in good health and CMV-seronegative.

This clone was counted once. The genes are TRBV7-6 and TRBJ2-7, with 7 bases that match TRBD1. With V trimmed by 5 bases and J by 5 bases, 12 bases remained unmatched. Germline values: CDR1 SGHVS, CDR2 FNYEAQ. The length of the CDR3 is 15 residues. The CDR3: CASSPSKGARNEQYF. The CDR3 nucleotides read TGTGCCAGCAGCCCGTCGAAGGGGGCAAGGAACGAGCAGTACTTC.

This chain connects TRBV23-1 to TRBJ1-2, with D possibly TRBD1 on 6 matching bases. TRBV23-1 is an open reading frame whose function is uncertain. This CDR3 has 16 amino acids. Trimming shortened V by 0 bases and J by 7 bases, and 18 bases separated the two germline ends. The CDR3 region is CASSQSGRGYLLGYTF. As DNA, the CDR3 is TGCGCCAGCAGTCAATCGGGCAGGGGATATCTCCTTGGCTACACCTTC.

The chain links TRBV4-2 to TRBJ1-2; D unclear. Trimming took off 0 bases at V and 6 bases at J, with 17 bases between the two ends. This CDR3 region has 16 residues. CDR1 and CDR2 from the germline V gene are LGHNA and YNFKEQ. CDR3 nucleotides: TGTGCCAGCAGCCAAGACTTGCGGGAACCGATAAATGGCTACACCTTC. It encodes CASSQDLREPINGYTF.

The chain carries TRBV2 and TRBJ1-5; 7 positions agree with TRBD1. The trim removed 3 bases at V and 7 bases at J, leaving 9 bases unmatched. The CDR3 runs 15 residues. Germline V gene lookup returns CDR1 SNHLY and CDR2 FYNNEI. The CDR3 region has the DNA TGTGCCAGCAGTGAGCGCGTGACAGGGCCCCAGCCCCAGCATTTT. Amino acid sequence: CASSERVTGPQPQHF.

Regarding this clone: Compared with germline, one end of the junction differs, possibly owing to a read error. The chain links TRBV7-9 to TRBJ1-5; no clear D gene. The germline gives CDR1 SEHNR, CDR2 FQNEAQ (reference sequence). This CDR3 region has 15 residues. The CDR3 DNA sequence: TGTGCCAGCAGCTTAGCGGAAGGCGGGAATCGGCCCCAGCATTTT. Its translation: CASSLAEGGNRPQHF.

The rearrangement links TRBV25-1 to TRBJ2-1; tentative D call: TRBD2 (6 bases). V lost 7 bases and J 3 bases, leaving 19 bases between the germline ends. This CDR3 contains 16 residues. The germline V gene encodes CDR1 MGHDK and CDR2 SYGVNS. The CDR3 reads CASTFSRGGGYNEQFF. For the CDR3, the DNA is TGTGCCAGCACATTTTCTCGTGGGGGAGGCTACAATGAGCAGTTCTTC.

The genes are TRBV5-1 and TRBJ1-2, with 7 positions matching TRBD1. From germline, CDR1 is SGHRS and CDR2 YFSETQ. This CDR3 has 15 amino acids. V shed 0 bases and J 4 bases; nucleotides not matched to a gene: 6. The DNA for the CDR3 is TGCGCCAGCAGCTTGGGAGGGGGCGAAGCCTATGGCTACACCTTC. Its translation is CASSLGGGEAYGYTF. Looking up the rest from reference TRBV5-1 and TRBJ1-2 gives the full variable domain: KAGVTQTPRYLIKTRGQQVTLSCSPISGHRSVSWYQQTPGQGLQFLFEYFSETQRNKGNFPGRFSGRQFSNSRSEMNVSTLELGDSALYLCASSLGGGEAYGYTFGSGTRLTVV.

The chain combines TRBV5-1 with TRBJ2-7; D possibly corresponds to TRBD1 (5 bases). The V gene lost 0 bases and the J gene lost 0 bases, with 16 bases spanning the gap. The CDR3 is 17 amino acids. The germline gives CDR1 SGHRS, CDR2 YFSETQ. CDR3 in amino acids: CASSLEGWTLPSYEQYF. DNA for the CDR3: TGCGCCAGCAGCTTGGAAGGGTGGACATTGCCCTCCTACGAGCAGTACTTC. Drawing the rest from reference TRBV5-1 and TRBJ2-7, the complete variable domain is KAGVTQTPRYLIKTRGQQVTLSCSPISGHRSVSWYQQTPGQGLQFLFEYFSETQRNKGNFPGRFSGRQFSNSRSEMNVSTLELGDSALYLCASSLEGWTLPSYEQYFGPGTRLTVT.

The chain employs TRBV4-1 and TRBJ2-7; 12 bases are shared with TRBD2. The V segment lost 4 bases and the J segment 2 bases; nucleotides outside the gene matches: 6. This CDR3 comprises 16 residues. Germline V CDR1 and CDR2: MGHRA, YSYEKL. The CDR3 sequence is CASSRYLAGGAYEQYF. Written as DNA, the CDR3 is TGCGCCAGCAGCCGCTATCTAGCGGGGGGGGCCTACGAGCAGTACTTC.

The chain links TRBV5-1 to TRBJ2-1; 10 bases agree with TRBD1. Looked up from germline, CDR1 is SGHRS and CDR2 is YFSETQ. V shed 4 bases and J 5 bases; nucleotides not matched to a gene: 6. The CDR3 extends over 15 amino acids. CDR3 in DNA: TGCGCCAGCAGCGCACGACAGGGGGCCGACAATGAGCAGTTCTTC. Its protein product is CASSARQGADNEQFF. The full variable domain, its missing parts supplied by reference TRBV5-1 and TRBJ2-1, is KAGVTQTPRYLIKTRGQQVTLSCSPISGHRSVSWYQQTPGQGLQFLFEYFSETQRNKGNFPGRFSGRQFSNSRSEMNVSTLELGDSALYLCASSARQGADNEQFFGPGTRLTVL.

This clone was counted between two and nine times. This sequence joins TRBV9 and TRBJ2-2; D is possibly TRBD1 (5 bases). V was trimmed by 4 bases and J by 3 bases, leaving 16 bases between them. CDR1 is SGDLS and CDR2 is YYNGEE in the germline V gene. The CDR3 is made up of 16 amino acids. The CDR3 sequence: CASSSRVDADTGELFF. CDR3 nucleotides: TGTGCCAGCAGCTCCAGGGTGGACGCAGACACCGGGGAGCTGTTTTTT.

The CDR3 DNA follows: TGTGCCAGCAGCCAAGAGGACAGGAGCAATCAGCCCCAGCATTTT. Amino acid sequence: CASSQEDRSNQPQHF. The chain employs TRBV4-2 and TRBJ1-5; 7 bases line up with TRBD1. The CDR3 runs to 15 residues. Trimming at V came to 0 bases and at J to 1 base, leaving 0 bases not matched to a gene. Germline V gene data show CDR1 as LGHNA and CDR2 as YNFKEQ.

This chain joins TRBV2 and TRBJ2-5, with 7 positions matching TRBD1. The DNA end lines up better with TRBJ2-7; the J call may be wrong. The CDR3 is 13 amino acids. The germline gives CDR1 SNHLY, CDR2 FYNNEI. CDR3 in DNA: TGTGCCAGCCGAATCGGGACAGACTACGAGCAGTACTTC. It translates to CASRIGTDYEQYF.

This clone was observed a few times. CDR3 residues: CASSPWTASTDTQYF. CDR3 coding DNA: TGTGCCAGCAGCCCGTGGACAGCCAGCACAGATACGCAGTATTTT. The chain links TRBV7-2 to TRBJ2-3; tentative D call: TRBD1 (6 bases). Germline lookup yields CDR1 SGHTA and CDR2 FQGNSA. This CDR3 has 15 residues. Trimming cost V 5 bases and J 0 bases, with 12 bases left between them. Variable domain in full (rest from reference TRBV7-2 and TRBJ2-3): GAGVSQSPSNKVTEKGKDVELRCDPISGHTALYWYRQSLGQGLEFLIYFQGNSAPDKSGLPSDRFSAERTGGSVSTLTIQRTQQEDSAVYLCASSPWTASTDTQYFGPGTRLTVL.

Regarding this clone: A read error may account for a junction end that differs from germline. The chain has TRBV10-3 and TRBJ2-4, with D tentatively TRBD2 (5 bases). The germline CDR1 and CDR2 sequences are ENHRY and SYGVKD. CDR3 length: 13 residues. CDR3: CAISADPGTVRGF. CDR3 bases: TGTGCCATCAGTGCCGACCCGGGAACCGTCAGAGGATTC.

This sequence joins TRBV7-3 and TRBJ2-3, with 12 positions matching TRBD2. The trim removed 5 bases at V and 3 bases at J, leaving 6 bases unmatched. CDR3 length equals 16 residues. Per the germline V gene, CDR1 is SGHTA and CDR2 is FQGTGA. Here the CDR3 DNA reads TGTGCCAGCAGCCATAATCTAGCGGGGGGGACAGATACGCAGTATTTT. Translated: CASSHNLAGGTDTQYF.

This chain connects TRBV2 to TRBJ2-3, with D possibly matching TRBD2 (5 bases). The germline V gene encodes CDR1 SNHLY and CDR2 FYNNEI. The CDR3 spans 17 residues. Between the trimmed V and J ends, which lost 5 bases and 0 bases, there was a span of 18 bases. For the CDR3, the DNA is TGTGCCAGCAGTTTGCTCGACTACACCAAAAGCACAGATACGCAGTATTTT. Its protein is CASSLLDYTKSTDTQYF.

The chain is built from TRBV6-1 and TRBJ2-7; 10 bases line up with TRBD2. This CDR3 is 15 amino acids long. Germline V CDR1 and CDR2: MNHNS, SASEGT. V shed 10 bases, J shed 4 bases, and the junction held 13 bases outside the gene matches. The CDR3 nucleotides are TGTGCCAAGGGGGGTGGAGCGGGGGGGCTGTACGAGCAGTACTTC. It translates to CAKGGGAGGLYEQYF.

The chain combines TRBV7-8 with TRBJ1-5, with 9 bases aligning to TRBD1. Germline V gene lookup returns CDR1 SGHVS and CDR2 FQNEAQ. V was clipped by 5 bases and J by 5 bases; unmatched bases: 13. The CDR3 sequence is 17 residues long. In DNA, the CDR3 is TGTGCCAGCAGCACCGGGACAGGGTACCGGAACGATCAGCCCCAGCATTTT. Translation gives CASSTGTGYRNDQPQHF.

This clone was seen once. The V and J genes are TRBV9 and TRBJ2-3, with a weak D call TRBD1 (5 bases). This CDR3 comprises 14 residues. Germline CDR1 SGDLS, CDR2 YYNGEE. V lost 4 bases and J lost 7, with 16 bases in between. CDR3: CASSPSTAIYTQYF. CDR3 in DNA: TGTGCCAGCAGCCCGTCGACAGCTATTTATACGCAGTATTTT.

The V call is TRBV4-1, the J call TRBJ1-3, with 12 positions matching TRBD1. The CDR3 length is 20 residues. Trimming took 2 bases from V and 0 from J; bases not matched to a gene: 11. Germline V gene sequence: CDR1 MGHRA, CDR2 YSYEKL. CDR3 nucleotides: TGCGCCAGCAGCCAATCGTCCGGGACAGGGGGCCGGTACTCTGGAAACACCATATATTTT. Its translation: CASSQSSGTGGRYSGNTIYF.

V is TRBV30 and J is TRBJ1-1, with 7 bases identical to TRBD1. The CDR3 is 13 residues long. Germline lookup yields CDR1 GTSNPN and CDR2 SVGIG (reference sequence). V trimming: 2 bases; J trimming: 1 base; junction bases outside the gene matches: 1. CDR3 in DNA: TGTGCCTGGAGTCCAGGGGGGAACACTGAAGCTTTCTTT. Translated: CAWSPGGNTEAFF.

V is TRBV5-6 and J is TRBJ1-1; no clear D gene. Trimming removed 1 base at V and 6 bases at J, with 10 bases between. This CDR3 has 13 amino acids. Germline CDR1 reads SGHDT; CDR2 reads YYEEEE. This chain's CDR3 is CASSLRSIPEAFF. CDR3 nucleotides: TGTGCCAGCAGCTTGAGGAGTATCCCTGAAGCTTTCTTT.

The J gene is TRBJ1-6, the V gene TRBV27; 7 nucleotides match TRBD1. The CDR3 has 15 amino acids. V lost 3 bases and J lost 5; bases outside the gene matches: 4. From germline, CDR1 is MNHEY and CDR2 SMNVEV (reference sequence). In DNA form, the CDR3 reads TGTGCCAGCAGTTTCCGGGACAGAAATAATTCACCCCTCCACTTT. Protein: CASSFRDRNNSPLHF.

The chain carries TRBV4-2 and TRBJ2-2, with TRBD2 matching over 8 bases. Unmatched junction bases numbered 11, after V lost 7 bases and J lost 4 bases. CDR3 length equals 16 residues. Germline CDR1 reads LGHNA; CDR2 reads YNFKEQ. The CDR3 is CASTGRGGPPTGELFF. For the CDR3, the DNA is TGTGCCAGCACTGGTCGGGGGGGCCCTCCCACCGGGGAGCTGTTTTTT.

V gene TRBV7-3 combines with J gene TRBJ1-1; no definite D call. This CDR3 is built from 14 residues. The germline V and J ends were trimmed by 3 bases and 4 bases, with 12 bases remaining between them. Germline V gene data show CDR1 as SGHTA and CDR2 as FQGTGA. CDR3 bases: TGTGCCAGCAGCTTGGAGGGTCCCAGCACTGAAGCTTTCTTT. It specifies CASSLEGPSTEAFF.

The genes are TRBV20-1 and TRBJ2-5; D remains ambiguous. The length of the CDR3 is 11 residues. V shed 4 bases and J shed 2 bases, with 5 bases lying between them. CDR1 is DFQATT and CDR2 is SNEGSKA in the germline V gene (reference sequence). DNA of the CDR3: TGCAGTGCTATGACACAAGAGACCCAGTACTTC. It encodes CSAMTQETQYF.

This chain joins TRBV6-5 and TRBJ1-2; tentative D call: TRBD1 (5 bases). Germline CDR1 is MNHEY and CDR2 is SVGAGI. With 6 bases removed from V and 5 bases from J, the gap between germline ends came to 13 bases. CDR3 length: 13 residues. CDR3 amino acids: CASRPDRVYGYTF. DNA of the CDR3: TGTGCCAGCAGGCCTGACAGAGTTTATGGCTACACCTTC.

The chain employs TRBV6-6 and TRBJ1-6; D is perhaps TRBD1 (5 bases). Germline CDR1 reads MNHNY; CDR2 reads SVGAGI (reference sequence). This CDR3 has 15 amino acids. Trimming took off 6 bases at V and 7 bases at J, with 16 bases between the two ends. The CDR3 DNA follows: TGTGCCAGCAGACGGGGGGACTCTTGGAATTCACCCCTCCACTTT. Protein product: CASRRGDSWNSPLHF.

The J gene is TRBJ1-1, the V gene TRBV18; a weak D match, TRBD1 (6 bases). This CDR3 has 14 amino acids. Looked up from germline, CDR1 is KGHSH and CDR2 is LQKENI. Trimming removed 6 bases at V and 1 base at J, with 12 bases between. CDR3 coding DNA: TGTGCCAGCTCCCCGAAGGACAGGAACACTGAAGCTTTCTTT. As protein: CASSPKDRNTEAFF.

The chain uses TRBV5-1 and TRBJ2-5; TRBD2 is a possible D gene (5 bases). This CDR3 is 14 amino acids long. V dropped 3 bases and J dropped 4 bases, with 13 bases sitting between them. Germline loops: CDR1 SGHRS, CDR2 YFSETQ. The CDR3 is CASSSVTSVETQYF. CDR3 bases: TGCGCCAGCAGCTCGGTCACTAGTGTAGAGACCCAGTACTTC.